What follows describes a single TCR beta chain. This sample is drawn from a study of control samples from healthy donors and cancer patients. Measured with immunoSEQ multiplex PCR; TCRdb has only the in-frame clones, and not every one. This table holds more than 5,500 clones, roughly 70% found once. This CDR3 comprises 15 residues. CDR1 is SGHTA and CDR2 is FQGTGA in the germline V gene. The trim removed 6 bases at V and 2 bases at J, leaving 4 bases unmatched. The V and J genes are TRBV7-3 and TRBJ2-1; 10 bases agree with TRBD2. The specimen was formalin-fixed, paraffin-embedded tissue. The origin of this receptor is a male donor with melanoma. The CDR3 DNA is TGTGCCAGCAGTTTAGCGGGGGGAACCTACAATGAGCAGTTCTTC. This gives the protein CASSLAGGTYNEQFF.